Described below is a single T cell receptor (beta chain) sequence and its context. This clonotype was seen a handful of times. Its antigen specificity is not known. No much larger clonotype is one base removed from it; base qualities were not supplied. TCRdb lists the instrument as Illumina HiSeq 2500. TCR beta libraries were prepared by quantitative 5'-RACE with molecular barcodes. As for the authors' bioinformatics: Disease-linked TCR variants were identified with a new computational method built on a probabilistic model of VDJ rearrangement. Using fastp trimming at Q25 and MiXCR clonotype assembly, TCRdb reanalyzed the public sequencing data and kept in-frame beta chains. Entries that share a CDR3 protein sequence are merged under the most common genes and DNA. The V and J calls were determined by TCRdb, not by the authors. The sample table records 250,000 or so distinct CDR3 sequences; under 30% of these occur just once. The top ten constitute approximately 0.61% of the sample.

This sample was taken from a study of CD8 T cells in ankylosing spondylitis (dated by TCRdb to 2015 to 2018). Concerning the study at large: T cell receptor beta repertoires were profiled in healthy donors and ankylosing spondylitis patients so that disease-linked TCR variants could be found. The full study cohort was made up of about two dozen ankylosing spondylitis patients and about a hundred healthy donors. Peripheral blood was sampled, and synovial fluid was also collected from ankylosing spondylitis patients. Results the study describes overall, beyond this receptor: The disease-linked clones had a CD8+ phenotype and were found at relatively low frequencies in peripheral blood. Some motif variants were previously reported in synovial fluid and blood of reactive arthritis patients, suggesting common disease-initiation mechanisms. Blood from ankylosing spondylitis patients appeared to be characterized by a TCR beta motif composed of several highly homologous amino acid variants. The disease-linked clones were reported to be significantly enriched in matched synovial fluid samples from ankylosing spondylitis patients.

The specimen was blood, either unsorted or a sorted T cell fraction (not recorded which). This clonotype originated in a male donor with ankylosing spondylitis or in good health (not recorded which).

The sequence in DNA is TGCAGCGTCGGCACCATGGGCGGCGGGGAGCTGTTTTTT. Its translation is CSVGTMGGGELFF. This chain joins TRBV29-1 to TRBJ2-2; the D segment cannot be called with confidence. The trim is 6 bases for V and 7 bases for J, with a gap of 15 bases between the germline ends. CDR1 and CDR2, per the germline V gene, are SQVTM and ANQGSEA. The CDR3 spans 13 residues, from the cysteine through the phenylalanine. The retained sequence is limited to the CDR3, 39 bases, with the frame set at the first base.